Following are 17 T cell receptor beta chains from one sample sequenced in a study of human T cells and chemical hapten exposure. Stated time point: patch test 1, 2 weeks after DPC sensitization. Treatment reported: therapeutic diphenylcyclopropenone sensitization with weekly scalp DPC. TCRdb itself ran the RACE reads through MiXCR, one entry per CDR3 protein. The sample has some 380,000 distinct CDR3 sequences, roughly 4.8% seen once. The source was whole blood, collected in connection with sensitization to the hapten diphenylcyclopropenone (DPC). These receptors were obtained from a woman in her fifties or sixties with alopecia areata. Some clones in this sample may be carry-over from other donors' samples.

This clonotype showed up many times. The chain recombines TRBV20-1 with TRBJ2-7; 12 nucleotides match TRBD2. Germline V CDR1 and CDR2: DFQATT, SNEGSKA (reference sequence). The CDR3 has 16 amino acids. Unmatched junction bases numbered 6, after V lost 3 bases and J lost 0 bases. In DNA form, the CDR3 reads TGCAGTGCTAGGACTAGCGGGAGAGTTAGCTCCTACGAGCAGTACTTC. As protein: CSARTSGRVSSYEQYF.

This clonotype has more than one count but fewer than ten. This chain links TRBV7-9 with TRBJ2-5; D is perhaps TRBD1 (6 bases). The CDR3 totals 15 residues. Trimming left V 5 bases short and J 5 bases short, with 18 bases between. CDR1 SEHNR and CDR2 FQNEAQ come from the germline V gene (reference sequence). DNA for the CDR3: TGTGCCAGCAGCCCGGACTGGGATAGGGGGGAGACCCAGTACTTC. It specifies CASSPDWDRGETQYF. Full variable domain (remainder filled in from reference TRBV7-9 and TRBJ2-5): DTGVSQNPRHKITKRGQNVTFRCDPISEHNRLYWYRQTLGQGPEFLTYFQNEAQLEKSRLLSDRFSAERPKGSFSTLEIQRTEQGDSAMYLCASSPDWDRGETQYFGPGTRLLVL.

This clonotype was seen at least ten times. This chain uses TRBV29-1 with TRBJ1-5; TRBD1 aligns across 7 bases. The CDR3 totals 13 residues. V was pared by 4 bases and J by 6 bases, with 6 bases of the junction left unmatched. Germline CDR1 and CDR2: SQVTM and ANQGSEA. The DNA of the CDR3 is TGCAGCGTTGGGCAGGGGGTCGGTCAGCCCCAGCATTTT. Protein: CSVGQGVGQPQHF.

Many counts were recorded for this clonotype. The chain joins TRBV29-1 to TRBJ1-1; unclear D gene. Between the trimmed V and J ends, which lost 2 bases and 4 bases, there was a span of 11 bases. Per germline, CDR1 SQVTM and CDR2 ANQGSEA. The CDR3 is 13 residues long. The CDR3 sequence is CSVEREVTTEAFF. In DNA form, the CDR3 reads TGCAGCGTTGAACGTGAGGTGACCACTGAAGCTTTCTTT.

This clonotype was found a few times. The chain links TRBV9 to TRBJ2-5, with D perhaps assigned TRBD1 or TRBD2 (5 bases each). The CDR3 extends over 14 amino acids. CDR1 is SGDLS and CDR2 is YYNGEE in the germline V gene. Trimming removed 4 bases from V and 2 bases from J, with 12 bases in between. In DNA form, the CDR3 reads TGTGCCAGCAGCCGGGGCGCAGATCAAGAGACCCAGTACTTC. Protein: CASSRGADQETQYF.

This clonotype appeared a few times. The genes are TRBV28 and TRBJ2-5; possibly TRBD1 for D (5 bases). The V gene's germline CDR1 is MDHEN and CDR2 SYDVKM. Between the trimmed V and J ends, which lost 2 bases and 1 base, there was a span of 14 bases. The length of the CDR3 is 16 residues. The CDR3 protein is CASSLSLGVSQETQYF. The CDR3 DNA reads as TGTGCCAGCAGTTTAAGCCTAGGGGTCAGCCAAGAGACCCAGTACTTC.

The CDR3 nucleotides are TGTGCCAGCAGTTTTCGCATTGGAGGGACCCCCCAAAGCGATGGCTACACCTTC. Residues: CASSFRIGGTPQSDGYTF. The chain links TRBV12-3 or TRBV12-4 to TRBJ1-2, with D tentatively TRBD1 (5 bases). This CDR3 contains 18 residues. V lost 3 bases, J lost 6 bases, and 26 bases lay in between.

CDR3 protein: CASSEGLAGINEQFF. DNA of the CDR3: TGTGCCAGCAGCGAGGGACTAGCGGGGATTAATGAGCAGTTCTTC. The chain joins TRBV2 to TRBJ2-1; 13 bases agree with TRBD2. Germline CDR1 SNHLY, CDR2 FYNNEI. The CDR3 runs 15 residues. The ends lost 6 bases at V and 7 bases at J; junction bases unmatched: 6. Using reference TRBV2 and TRBJ2-1 for the parts outside the CDR3, the full variable domain is EPEVTQTPSHQVTQMGQEVILRCVPISNHLYFYWYRQILGQKVEFLVSFYNNEISEKSEIFDDQFSVERPDGSNFTLKIRSTKLEDSAMYFCASSEGLAGINEQFFGPGTRLTVL.

The V call is TRBV20-1, the J call TRBJ2-7, with a tentative D call TRBD1 (6 bases). Trimming cost V 1 base and J 3 bases, with 22 bases left between them. CDR1 DFQATT and CDR2 SNEGSKA come from the germline V gene (reference sequence). CDR3 size: 17 residues. The CDR3 region is CSARVPQLGANYYEQYF. CDR3 coding DNA: TGCAGTGCTAGAGTCCCGCAGCTGGGGGCGAACTACTACGAGCAGTACTTC.

This clonotype has ten or more counts. This chain joins TRBV5-1 and TRBJ1-2; TRBD1 aligns across 7 bases. V trimming: 0 bases; J trimming: 7 bases; junction bases outside the gene matches: 6. This CDR3 has 14 residues. CDR1 SGHRS and CDR2 YFSETQ come from the germline V gene. CDR3 region: CASSLDGQGGGYTF. DNA of the CDR3: TGCGCCAGCAGCTTGGACGGCCAGGGGGGTGGCTACACCTTC.

The V call is TRBV7-2, the J call TRBJ2-1, with a tentative D call TRBD2 (6 bases). Trimming cost V 6 bases and J 0 bases, with 15 bases left between them. CDR3 length: 16 residues. From germline, CDR1 is SGHTA and CDR2 FQGNSA. The CDR3 bases are TGTGCCAGCAGAAAAATAGCGGAAAGCTCCTACAATGAGCAGTTCTTC. It encodes CASRKIAESSYNEQFF. Full variable domain (rest looked up from reference TRBV7-2 and TRBJ2-1): GAGVSQSPSNKVTEKGKDVELRCDPISGHTALYWYRQSLGQGLEFLIYFQGNSAPDKSGLPSDRFSAERTGGSVSTLTIQRTQQEDSAVYLCASRKIAESSYNEQFFGPGTRLTVL.

There are a few counts of this clonotype. The chain combines TRBV12-3 or TRBV12-4 with TRBJ2-7; maybe TRBD2 (5 bases). The length of the CDR3 is 15 residues. Trimming took 1 base from V and 1 from J, leaving 11 bases between them. In nucleotides, the CDR3 is TGTGCCAGCAGTTTAGGAGGGTCGTCATCCTACGAGCAGTACTTC. As protein: CASSLGGSSSYEQYF.

This clonotype was seen many times. The rearrangement uses TRBV29-1 and TRBJ1-1; 7 bases map to TRBD1. The CDR3 length is 13 residues. CDR1 SQVTM and CDR2 ANQGSEA come from the germline V gene. Trimming removed 1 base from V and 5 bases from J; junction bases left unmatched: 4. CDR3: CSVEGQGKTEAFF. As DNA, the CDR3 is TGCAGCGTTGAAGGACAGGGAAAGACTGAAGCTTTCTTT.

This clonotype was seen at least ten times. This rearrangement joins TRBV5-1 to TRBJ1-3; 8 bases are shared with TRBD1. The CDR3 covers 16 residues. CDR1 and CDR2 from the germline V gene are SGHRS and YFSETQ. Trimming removed 2 bases from V and 4 bases from J; junction bases left unmatched: 8. DNA for the CDR3: TGCGCCAGCAGCTTATCAGCAGGGGGCTCCGGAAACACCATATATTTT. It is translated as CASSLSAGGSGNTIYF.

Many counts were recorded for this clonotype. A junction end diverges from the germline sequence, so it may reflect a read error. This rearrangement joins TRBV4-2 to TRBJ2-3; TRBD2 agrees at 8 bases. Looked up from germline, CDR1 is LGHNA and CDR2 is YNFKEQ. The CDR3 has 17 residues. The DNA for the CDR3 is TGTGCCAGCACCCAAGCCGGCGGGAGGACACGGGGAGATACGCAGTATTTT. Translating gives CASTQAGGRTRGDTQYF.

The gene calls are TRBV5-1 and TRBJ2-7; tentative D call: TRBD2 (6 bases). The CDR3 totals 14 residues. Trimming shortened V by 0 bases and J by 5 bases, and 12 bases separated the two germline ends. Germline V gene lookup returns CDR1 SGHRS and CDR2 YFSETQ. The CDR3 sequence: CASSLDGGRNEQYF. The CDR3 coding sequence is TGCGCCAGCAGCTTGGACGGGGGTAGGAACGAGCAGTACTTC.

Many counts were recorded for this clonotype. The V gene is TRBV12-3 or TRBV12-4, the J gene TRBJ1-6, with 11 bases identical to TRBD1. This CDR3 is built from 14 residues. The V and J ends lost 5 bases and 8 bases, in that order; junction bases with no gene match: 2. The CDR3: CASSPGQGDSPLHF. The CDR3 DNA follows: TGTGCCAGCAGTCCGGGACAGGGGGATTCACCCCTCCACTTT.